These 14 T cell receptor beta chains share one sample of origin, sequenced in a study of blood T cell repertoires in COVID-19 (dated by TCRdb to 2020 to 2021). Preparation of the library involved the immunoSEQ multiplex PCR assay. TCRdb's version of the immuneACCESS table is confined to in-frame rearrangements and falls short of the full clone set. An unresolved V gene accounts for under half of the shortfall where checked; the remainder is of unknown origin. This sample is represented by about 130,000 clones; about 83% of them were singletons. Jointly, the top ten make up 9.5% to 10% of the sample. Sequenced input: peripheral blood. Source of these receptors: a man aged 40-55 years with active or convalescent COVID-19.

This rearrangement joins TRBV30 to TRBJ2-3; the D is unclear. Trimming pared 1 base from V and 5 bases from J, leaving 10 bases between. The CDR3 covers 13 residues. Per the germline V gene, CDR1 is GTSNPN and CDR2 is SVGIG (reference sequence). CDR3 bases: TGTGCCTGGAGTGGCCCGCGGCGAGATACGCAGTATTTT. It specifies CAWSGPRRDTQYF.

This chain links TRBV5-6 with TRBJ1-1; 7 bases fit TRBD1. Per germline, CDR1 SGHDT and CDR2 YYEEEE. The CDR3 spans 17 residues. The V and J ends lost 4 bases and 4 bases, in that order; junction bases with no gene match: 16. CDR3 sequence (DNA): TGTGCCAGCAGCATAATACAGGGGCGCAGTTCGAGCACTGAAGCTTTCTTT. This encodes CASSIIQGRSSSTEAFF.

The gene calls are TRBV6-5 and TRBJ2-6; D possibly corresponds to TRBD1 (5 bases). The V end was cut by 5 bases, the J end by 2 bases, with 10 bases between. From germline, CDR1 is MNHEY and CDR2 SVGAGI. The CDR3 has 15 residues. The CDR3 protein is CASSPTGTGANVLTF. In nucleotides, the CDR3 is TGTGCCAGCAGTCCCACAGGAACTGGGGCCAACGTCCTGACTTTC.

CDR3 sequence: CASRFGSGGVETQYF. The CDR3 nucleotides read TGCGCCAGCAGATTCGGGAGCGGGGGGGTAGAGACCCAGTACTTC. The chain combines TRBV5-1 with TRBJ2-5, with 10 positions matching TRBD2. J was trimmed by 4 bases and V by 5 bases; bases with no gene match: 8. Germline V gives CDR1 SGHRS, CDR2 YFSETQ. This CDR3 has 15 residues. Supplemented by reference TRBV5-1 and TRBJ2-5, the full variable domain reads KAGVTQTPRYLIKTRGQQVTLSCSPISGHRSVSWYQQTPGQGLQFLFEYFSETQRNKGNFPGRFSGRQFSNSRSEMNVSTLELGDSALYLCASRFGSGGVETQYFGPGTRLLVL.

J is TRBJ1-1 and V is TRBV6-1; no reliable D call. CDR3 length: 14 residues. CDR1 is MNHNS and CDR2 is SASEGT in the germline V gene. V lost 3 bases and J lost 2, with 10 bases in between. The CDR3 DNA sequence: TGTGCCAGCAGTGATGTAGGGAGAAACACTGAAGCTTTCTTT. Translation gives CASSDVGRNTEAFF.

This clone was counted once. This chain uses TRBV7-9 with TRBJ1-4, with 7 bases aligning to TRBD1. The germline V gene has CDR1 SEHNR and CDR2 FQNEAQ (reference sequence). CDR3 length equals 16 residues. V trimming: 2 bases; J trimming: 7 bases; junction bases outside the gene matches: 10. CDR3 DNA sequence: TGTGCCAGCAGCTTACTACGGGCAGGGGGTGTTGAAAAACTGTTTTTT. Translating it yields CASSLLRAGGVEKLFF.

This chain uses TRBV6-5 with TRBJ1-5, with D possibly TRBD1 on 5 matching bases. V lost 2 bases and J 6 bases, leaving 8 bases between the germline ends. The V gene's germline CDR1 is MNHEY and CDR2 SVGAGI. CDR3 length equals 13 residues. CDR3 sequence: CASSYRRGQPQHF. DNA for the CDR3: TGTGCCAGCAGTTACCGAAGGGGTCAGCCCCAGCATTTT.

V usage is TRBV6-6 and J usage is TRBJ1-5; D gene uncertain. Looked up from germline, CDR1 is MNHNY and CDR2 is SVGAGI (reference sequence). The CDR3 sequence is 16 residues long. Trimming left V 3 bases short and J 3 bases short, with 15 bases between. In nucleotides, the CDR3 is TGTGCCAGCAGTTATGGGCGAAATATGGACAATCAGCCCCAGCATTTT. As protein: CASSYGRNMDNQPQHF.

J is TRBJ2-2 and V is TRBV24-1; D possibly corresponds to TRBD1 (5 bases). The ends were cut back, 6 bases at V and 1 base at J, with 8 bases in the middle. The V gene's germline CDR1 is KGHDR and CDR2 SFDVKD. The CDR3 sequence is 14 residues long. The CDR3 region is CATSPTGNTGELFF. The DNA of the CDR3 is TGTGCCACCAGTCCCACAGGGAACACCGGGGAGCTGTTTTTT.

The chain joins TRBV18 to TRBJ2-7; TRBD1 is a possible D gene (5 bases). The V end was cut by 2 bases, the J end by 6 bases, with 11 bases between. Germline V gives CDR1 KGHSH, CDR2 LQKENI. The CDR3 extends over 13 amino acids. The DNA for the CDR3 is TGTGCCAGCTCACCAGACAGAATGGTCGAGCAGTACTTC. It yields the protein CASSPDRMVEQYF.

The J gene is TRBJ2-6, the V gene TRBV5-1, with D hard to call. CDR3 length: 14 residues. The germline V and J ends were trimmed by 6 bases and 2 bases, with 9 bases remaining between them. Germline CDR1 is SGHRS and CDR2 is YFSETQ. CDR3 loop: CASTPETGANVLTF. DNA for the CDR3: TGCGCCAGCACACCGGAGACTGGGGCCAACGTCCTGACTTTC.

This clone was recorded many times. The chain joins TRBV10-3 to TRBJ1-1, with D perhaps matching TRBD1 (6 bases). The V and J ends lost 10 bases and 0 bases respectively, with 24 bases between them. The CDR3 has 17 residues. CDR1 ENHRY and CDR2 SYGVKD come from the germline V gene. In nucleotides, the CDR3 is TGTGCCACCTTCCCCCGAGACAGGAGAGGGTTGAACACTGAAGCTTTCTTT. It translates to CATFPRDRRGLNTEAFF.

The genes are TRBV28 and TRBJ1-5, with TRBD1 matching 9 bases. V lost 2 bases and J lost 4; bases outside the gene matches: 3. CDR1 is MDHEN and CDR2 is SYDVKM in the germline V gene. This CDR3 contains 15 residues. The CDR3 region is CASSLAGTGNQPQHF. The CDR3 region has the DNA TGTGCCAGCAGTTTAGCCGGGACAGGGAATCAGCCCCAGCATTTT.

This clone has only one observation. The CDR3 DNA reads as TGTGCCAGCAGCTTGGACCGGACAGGGAGCGAGCAGTACTTC. Translating gives CASSLDRTGSEQYF. The V call is TRBV5-5, the J call TRBJ2-7; 8 nucleotides agree with TRBD1. The CDR3 covers 14 residues. Germline V gene data show CDR1 as SGHKS and CDR2 as YYEKEE (reference sequence). V lost 0 bases, J lost 6 bases, and 5 bases stayed unmatched.